The 12 T cell receptor beta chains below all came from one sample that was sequenced in a study of shared clonotypes between healthy human individuals. Sequencing was performed with immunoSEQ multiplex PCR; in TCRdb, only in-frame clones are kept and a portion is missing. The sample contains more than 1,200,000 clones, approximately 98.5% of which appear only once. Input material: naive CD4+ T cells sorted from blood. Sample subset: CD45RA+ positively selected. The receptors come from a man aged 25 to 40 in good health.

In this sample, this clone turned up once. The CDR3 loop is CASGRPGNQPQHF. In nucleotides, the CDR3 is TGTGCCAGCGGGCGGCCGGGCAATCAGCCCCAGCATTTT. The V and J genes are TRBV28 and TRBJ1-5; D is undetermined. Trimming stripped 8 bases from V and 2 bases from J, with 10 bases between. CDR1 and CDR2 (germline): MDHEN, SYDVKM. This CDR3 region has 13 residues.

The gene calls are TRBV4-3 and TRBJ1-2; 9 bases fit TRBD1. V lost 3 bases and J lost 7; bases outside the gene matches: 12. Germline CDR1 and CDR2: LGHNA and YSLEER. CDR3 length equals 16 residues. The chain's CDR3 is CASSQQQGAWASGYTF. CDR3 DNA: TGCGCCAGCAGCCAGCAACAGGGGGCGTGGGCTAGTGGCTACACCTTC.

The chain joins TRBV9 to TRBJ1-2, with a possible D match to TRBD1 (6 bases). CDR3 size: 14 residues. The V gene's germline CDR1 is SGDLS and CDR2 YYNGEE. Trimming took off 0 bases at V and 4 bases at J, with 10 bases between the two ends. CDR3 amino acids: CASSVGSTGYGYTF. CDR3 DNA: TGTGCCAGCAGCGTAGGGTCGACAGGCTATGGCTACACCTTC.

This chain links TRBV5-4 with TRBJ2-7; no definite D call. V shed 0 bases and J shed 3 bases, with 13 bases lying between them. The CDR3 is 15 amino acids. Germline assignment: CDR1 SGHNT and CDR2 YYREEE (reference sequence). Written as DNA, the CDR3 is TGTGCCAGCAGCTTGGGATCGGCATTAAACTACGAGCAGTACTTC. It specifies CASSLGSALNYEQYF.

The chain links TRBV18 to TRBJ2-3; possible D gene TRBD2, 5 bases. Germline V gene sequence: CDR1 KGHSH, CDR2 LQKENI. The V end was cut by 5 bases, the J end by 2 bases, with 14 bases between. This CDR3 region has 15 residues. The chain's CDR3 is CASSVGLTYTDTQYF. In nucleotides, the CDR3 is TGTGCCAGCTCAGTAGGACTGACATACACAGATACGCAGTATTTT.

The V gene is TRBV6-1, the J gene TRBJ2-7; TRBD1 matches 8 bases. Unmatched junction bases numbered 9, after V lost 8 bases and J lost 3 bases. The germline V gene has CDR1 MNHNS and CDR2 SASEGT. The CDR3 has 14 residues. The CDR3 DNA sequence: TGTGCCAGCCGGGGCGGGACAGGCCTCTACGAGCAGTACTTC. Encoded protein: CASRGGTGLYEQYF.

This clone was detected once. The rearrangement links TRBV10-3 to TRBJ2-3; 8 bases are a match to TRBD2. CDR3 size: 13 residues. V trimming: 7 bases; J trimming: 4 bases; junction bases outside the gene matches: 4. Germline V lookup: CDR1 ENHRY, CDR2 SYGVKD. The CDR3 DNA reads as TGTGCCATCATGGCTAGCGGGTCAGATACGCAGTATTTT. Protein product: CAIMASGSDTQYF.

This clone appeared once. The chain carries TRBV7-9 and TRBJ2-7; D possibly matches TRBD1 or TRBD2 (6 bases each). CDR1 is SEHNR, CDR2 FQNEAQ, per germline (reference sequence). This CDR3 has 13 residues. V shed 3 bases and J shed 5 bases, with 11 bases lying between them. The CDR3: CASSFLRGDEQYF. The DNA for the CDR3 is TGTGCCAGCAGCTTTCTGAGGGGGGACGAGCAGTACTTC. The full variable domain, its missing parts supplied by reference TRBV7-9 and TRBJ2-7, is DTGVSQNPRHKITKRGQNVTFRCDPISEHNRLYWYRQTLGQGPEFLTYFQNEAQLEKSRLLSDRFSAERPKGSFSTLEIQRTEQGDSAMYLCASSFLRGDEQYFGPGTRLTVT.

This chain connects TRBV10-3 to TRBJ1-4; 7 nucleotides align to TRBD1. CDR3 size: 14 residues. V lost 4 bases to trimming and J lost 5 bases; unmatched junction nucleotides: 4. From germline, CDR1 is ENHRY and CDR2 SYGVKD. The CDR3 region has the DNA TGTGCCATCAGTGGGACAGGAAGGAATGAAAAACTGTTTTTT. This encodes CAISGTGRNEKLFF.

The V call is TRBV28, the J call TRBJ1-4; 8 bases fit TRBD1. CDR1 is MDHEN, CDR2 SYDVKM, per germline. V dropped 6 bases and J dropped 8; count of bases not matched to a gene: 8. The CDR3 runs 14 residues. The CDR3 bases are TGTGCCAGCAGCCTGCGGCAGGGGGCGGAAAAACTGTTTTTT. Translating gives CASSLRQGAEKLFF.

This clone was seen once. The rearrangement joins TRBV9 to TRBJ2-7; weak D call: TRBD1 (6 bases). Trimming stripped 3 bases from V and 2 bases from J, with 9 bases between. In germline, CDR1 is SGDLS, CDR2 YYNGEE. There are 13 residues in the CDR3. The CDR3 region is CASSGRDTYEQYF. Here the CDR3 DNA reads TGTGCCAGCAGCGGACGGGACACCTACGAGCAGTACTTC. Using reference TRBV9 and TRBJ2-7 for the parts outside the CDR3, the full variable domain is DSGVTQTPKHLITATGQRVTLRCSPRSGDLSVYWYQQSLDQGLQFLIQYYNGEERAKGNILERFSAQQFPDLHSELNLSSLELGDSALYFCASSGRDTYEQYFGPGTRLTVT.

This chain joins TRBV10-1 and TRBJ2-2; 9 nucleotides agree with TRBD2. The ends lost 8 bases at V and 7 bases at J; junction bases unmatched: 8. Germline CDR1 WNHNN, CDR2 SYGVQD (reference sequence). The CDR3 is 14 residues long. The CDR3 here is CASSSSGSVGELFF. The CDR3 nucleotides read TGCGCCAGCTCGAGTAGCGGGAGCGTCGGGGAGCTGTTTTTT.